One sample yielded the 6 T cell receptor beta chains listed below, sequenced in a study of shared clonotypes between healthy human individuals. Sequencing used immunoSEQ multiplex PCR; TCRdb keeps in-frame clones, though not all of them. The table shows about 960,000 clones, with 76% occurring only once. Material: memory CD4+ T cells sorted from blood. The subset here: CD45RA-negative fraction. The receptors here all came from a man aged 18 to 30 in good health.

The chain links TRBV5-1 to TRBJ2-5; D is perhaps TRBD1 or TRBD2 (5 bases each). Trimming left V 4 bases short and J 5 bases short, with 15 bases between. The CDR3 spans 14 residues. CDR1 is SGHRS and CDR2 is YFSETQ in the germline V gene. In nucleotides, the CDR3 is TGCGCCAGCAGCGGGGGTGGTAGTAGTGAGACCCAGTACTTC. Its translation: CASSGGGSSETQYF.

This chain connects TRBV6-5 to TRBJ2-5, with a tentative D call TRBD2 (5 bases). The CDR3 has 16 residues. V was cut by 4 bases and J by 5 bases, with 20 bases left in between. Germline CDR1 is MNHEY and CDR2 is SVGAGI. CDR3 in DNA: TGTGCCAGCAGTTCCTCTATACGACGCCCGGGGGAGACCCAGTACTTC. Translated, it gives CASSSSIRRPGETQYF.

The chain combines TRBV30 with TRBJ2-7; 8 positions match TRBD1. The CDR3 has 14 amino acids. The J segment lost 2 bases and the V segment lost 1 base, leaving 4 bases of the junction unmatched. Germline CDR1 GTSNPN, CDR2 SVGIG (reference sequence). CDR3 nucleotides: TGTGCCTGGAGTGGGACAGGGTTGACCTACGAGCAGTACTTC. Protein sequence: CAWSGTGLTYEQYF.

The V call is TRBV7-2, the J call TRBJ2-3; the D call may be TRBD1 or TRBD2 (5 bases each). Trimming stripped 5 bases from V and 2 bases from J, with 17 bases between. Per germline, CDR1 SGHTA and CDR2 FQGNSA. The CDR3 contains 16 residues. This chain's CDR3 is CASSLEGTSYTDTQYF. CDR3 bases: TGTGCCAGCAGCCTCGAGGGGACCTCGTACACAGATACGCAGTATTTT.

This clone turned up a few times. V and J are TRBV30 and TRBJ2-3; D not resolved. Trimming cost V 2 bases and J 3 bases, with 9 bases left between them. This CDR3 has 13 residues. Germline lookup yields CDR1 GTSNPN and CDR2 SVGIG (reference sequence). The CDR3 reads CAWSSARTDTQYF. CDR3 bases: TGTGCCTGGAGTTCGGCGAGAACAGATACGCAGTATTTT.

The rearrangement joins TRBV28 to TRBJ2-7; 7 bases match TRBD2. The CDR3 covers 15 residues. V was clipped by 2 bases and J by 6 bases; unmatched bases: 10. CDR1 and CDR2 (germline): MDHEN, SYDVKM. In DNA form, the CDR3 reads TGTGCCAGCAGTTTAAGCGGGGTGGTAGGAGGCGAGCAGTACTTC. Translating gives CASSLSGVVGGEQYF. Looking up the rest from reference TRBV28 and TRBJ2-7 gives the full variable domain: DVKVTQSSRYLVKRTGEKVFLECVQDMDHENMFWYRQDPGLGLRLIYFSYDVKMKEKGDIPEGYSVSREKKERFSLILESASTNQTSMYLCASSLSGVVGGEQYFGPGTRLTVT.